This T cell receptor (beta chain) was sequenced in a study of T cell clonotyping in hematopoietic cell transplantation. Whole-study results and caveats: At the given depth, recipient repertoires were over 97% de novo clonotypes. Higher Inverse Simpson Index values in graft donor and pretransplant recipient predicted broader posttransplant TCR diversity. Cells were unsorted, so CD4 and CD8 contributions were not separated.

This table comes from immunoSEQ multiplex PCR, and its TCRdb copy is limited to in-frame clones, with some not included. The profile shows around 27,000 clones, around 70% of them singletons. This CDR3 has 15 residues. CDR1 is SGDLS, CDR2 YYNGEE, per germline. After removal of 3 bases from V and 2 bases from J, the junction contained 5 bases not matched to a gene. As to time point: recipient sample about 28 days before transplant, after cytoreduction. Recipient blood drawn about 28 days pretransplant and days 30, 100, 180 after. This clone was detected only a few times. Its antigen is undetermined. The clonotype comes from a man in his fifties with myelodysplastic syndrome. Some clones in this sample may be carry-over from other donors' samples. This rearrangement joins TRBV9 to TRBJ2-3; TRBD1 agrees at 8 bases. The material sequenced was peripheral blood mononuclear cells, taken before stem cell transplant. As DNA, the CDR3 is TGTGCCAGCAGCGCGGACAGGGATGTCACAGATACGCAGTATTTT. Translating it yields CASSADRDVTDTQYF.